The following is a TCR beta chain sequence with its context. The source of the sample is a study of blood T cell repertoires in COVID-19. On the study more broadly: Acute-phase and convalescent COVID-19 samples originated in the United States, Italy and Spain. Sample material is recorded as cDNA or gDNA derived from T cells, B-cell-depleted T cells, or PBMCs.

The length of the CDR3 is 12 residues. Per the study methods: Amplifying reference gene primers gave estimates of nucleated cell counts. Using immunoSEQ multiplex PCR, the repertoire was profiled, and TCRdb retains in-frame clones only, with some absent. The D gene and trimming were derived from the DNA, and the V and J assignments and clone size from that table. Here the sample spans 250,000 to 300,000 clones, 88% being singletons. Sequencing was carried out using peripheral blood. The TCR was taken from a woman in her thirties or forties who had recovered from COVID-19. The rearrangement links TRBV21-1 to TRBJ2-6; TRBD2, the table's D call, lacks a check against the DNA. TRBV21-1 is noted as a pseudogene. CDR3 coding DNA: TGTGCCAGCAGCAACTGGGCCAACGTCCTGACTTTC. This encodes CASSNWANVLTF.